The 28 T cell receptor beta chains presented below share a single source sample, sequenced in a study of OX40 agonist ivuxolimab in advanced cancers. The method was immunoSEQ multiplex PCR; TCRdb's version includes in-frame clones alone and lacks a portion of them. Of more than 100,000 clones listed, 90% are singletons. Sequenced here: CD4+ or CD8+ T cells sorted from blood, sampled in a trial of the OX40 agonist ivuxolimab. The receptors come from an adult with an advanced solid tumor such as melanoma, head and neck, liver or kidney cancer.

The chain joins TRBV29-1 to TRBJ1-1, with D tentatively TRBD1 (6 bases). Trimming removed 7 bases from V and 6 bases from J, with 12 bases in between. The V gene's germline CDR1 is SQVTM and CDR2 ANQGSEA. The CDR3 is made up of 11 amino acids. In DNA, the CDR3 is TGCAGCGCTTACAGGGAACCTGAAGCTTTCTTT. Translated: CSAYREPEAFF. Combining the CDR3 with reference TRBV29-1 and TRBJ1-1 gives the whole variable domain SAVISQKPSRDICQRGTSLTIQCQVDSQVTMMFWYRQQPGQSLTLIATANQGSEATYESGFVIDKFPISRPNLTFSTLTVSNMSPEDSSIYLCSAYREPEAFFGQGTRLTVV.

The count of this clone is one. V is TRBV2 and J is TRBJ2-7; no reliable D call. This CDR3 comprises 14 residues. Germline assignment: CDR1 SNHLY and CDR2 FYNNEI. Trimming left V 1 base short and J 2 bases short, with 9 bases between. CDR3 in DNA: TGTGCCAGCAGTGAAGAGGGCAGCACCTACGAGCAGTACTTC. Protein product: CASSEEGSTYEQYF.

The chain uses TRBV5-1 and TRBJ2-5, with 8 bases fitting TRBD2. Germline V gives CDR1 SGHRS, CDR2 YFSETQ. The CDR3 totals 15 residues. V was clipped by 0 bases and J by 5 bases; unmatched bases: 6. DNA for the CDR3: TGCGCCAGCAGCTTGGCATCGGGACTAGGGGAGACCCAGTACTTC. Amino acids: CASSLASGLGETQYF.

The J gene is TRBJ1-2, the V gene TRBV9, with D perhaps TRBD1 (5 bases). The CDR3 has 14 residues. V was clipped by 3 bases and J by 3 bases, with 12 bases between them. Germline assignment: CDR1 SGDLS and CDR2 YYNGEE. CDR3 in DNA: TGTGCCAGCAGCGCCCCCGACAGTTACTATGGCTACACCTTC. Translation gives CASSAPDSYYGYTF.

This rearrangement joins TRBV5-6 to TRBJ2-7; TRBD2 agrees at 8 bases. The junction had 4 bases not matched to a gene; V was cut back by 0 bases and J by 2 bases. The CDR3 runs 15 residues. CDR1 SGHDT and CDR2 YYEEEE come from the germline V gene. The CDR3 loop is CASSLVAGFTYEQYF. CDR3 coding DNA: TGTGCCAGCAGCTTGGTAGCGGGGTTTACCTACGAGCAGTACTTC.

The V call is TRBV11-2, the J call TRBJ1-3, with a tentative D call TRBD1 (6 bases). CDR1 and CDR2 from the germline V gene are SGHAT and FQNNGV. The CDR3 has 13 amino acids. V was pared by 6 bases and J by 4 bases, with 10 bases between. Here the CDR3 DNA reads TGTGCCAGCAGGCAGGGGTTAGGAAACACCATATATTTT. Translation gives CASRQGLGNTIYF.

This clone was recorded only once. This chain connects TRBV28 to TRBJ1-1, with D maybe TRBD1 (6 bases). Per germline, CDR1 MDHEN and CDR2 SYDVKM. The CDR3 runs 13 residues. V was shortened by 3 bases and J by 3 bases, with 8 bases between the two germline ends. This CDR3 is CASSLQGYTEAFF. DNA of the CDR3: TGTGCCAGCAGTTTGCAGGGGTACACTGAAGCTTTCTTT.

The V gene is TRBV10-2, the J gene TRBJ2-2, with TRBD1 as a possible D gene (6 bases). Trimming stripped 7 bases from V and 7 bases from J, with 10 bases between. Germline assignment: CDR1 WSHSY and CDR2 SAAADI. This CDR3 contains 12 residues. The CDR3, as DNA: TGCGCCAGCAACTCAGGGGTCGGGGAGCTGTTTTTT. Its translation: CASNSGVGELFF.

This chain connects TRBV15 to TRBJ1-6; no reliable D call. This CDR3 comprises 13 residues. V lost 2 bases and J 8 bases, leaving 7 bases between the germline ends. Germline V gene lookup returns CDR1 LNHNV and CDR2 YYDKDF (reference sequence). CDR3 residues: CATSRKQDSPLHF. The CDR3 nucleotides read TGTGCCACCAGCAGAAAGCAGGATTCACCCCTCCACTTT.

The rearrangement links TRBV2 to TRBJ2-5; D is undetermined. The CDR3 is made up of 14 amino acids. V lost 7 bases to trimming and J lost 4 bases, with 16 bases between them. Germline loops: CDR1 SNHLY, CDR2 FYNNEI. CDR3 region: CASKRHLPTETQYF. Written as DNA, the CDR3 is TGTGCCAGCAAGAGGCACTTACCGACAGAGACCCAGTACTTC.

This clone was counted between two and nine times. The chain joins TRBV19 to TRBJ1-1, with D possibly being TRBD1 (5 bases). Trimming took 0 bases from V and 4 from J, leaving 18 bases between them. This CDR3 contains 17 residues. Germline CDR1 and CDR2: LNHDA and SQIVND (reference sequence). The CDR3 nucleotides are TGTGCCAGTAGTATAGATCGGTTCGGGGCTGTGGGCACTGAAGCTTTCTTT. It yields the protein CASSIDRFGAVGTEAFF.

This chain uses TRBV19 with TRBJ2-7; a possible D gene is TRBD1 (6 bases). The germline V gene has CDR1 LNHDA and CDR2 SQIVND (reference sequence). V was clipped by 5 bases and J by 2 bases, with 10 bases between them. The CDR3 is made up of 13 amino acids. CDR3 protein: CASSQDSAYEQYF. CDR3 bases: TGTGCCAGTAGTCAGGACAGTGCCTACGAGCAGTACTTC.

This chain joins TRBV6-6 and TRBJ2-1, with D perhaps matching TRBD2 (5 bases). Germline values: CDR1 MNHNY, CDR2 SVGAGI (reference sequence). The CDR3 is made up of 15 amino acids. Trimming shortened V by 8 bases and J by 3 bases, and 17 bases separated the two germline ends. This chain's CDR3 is CASYRGWTLYNEQFF. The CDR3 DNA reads TGTGCCAGCTACCGAGGGTGGACCCTCTACAATGAGCAGTTCTTC.

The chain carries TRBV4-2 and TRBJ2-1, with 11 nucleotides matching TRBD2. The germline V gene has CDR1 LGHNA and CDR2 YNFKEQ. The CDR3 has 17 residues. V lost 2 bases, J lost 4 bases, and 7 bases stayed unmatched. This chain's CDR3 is CASSQLGTSGLYNEQFF. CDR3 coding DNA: TGTGCCAGCAGCCAATTAGGGACTAGCGGTCTATACAATGAGCAGTTCTTC.

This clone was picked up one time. CDR3 sequence (DNA): TGTGCCAGCAGCCAAGATCAGGCTTTCTACGAGCAGTACTTC. It specifies CASSQDQAFYEQYF. J is TRBJ2-7 and V is TRBV14; D not certain. The CDR3 runs 14 residues. The V gene lost 0 bases and the J gene lost 3 bases, with 9 bases spanning the gap. Germline-derived CDR1 and CDR2 are SGHDN and FVKESK.

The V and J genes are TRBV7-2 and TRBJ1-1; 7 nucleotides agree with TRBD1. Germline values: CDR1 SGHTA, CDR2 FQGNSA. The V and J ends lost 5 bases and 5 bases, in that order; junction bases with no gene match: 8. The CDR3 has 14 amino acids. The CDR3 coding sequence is TGTGCCAGCAGCCCCAGGGACAGAAAAACTGAAGCTTTCTTT. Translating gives CASSPRDRKTEAFF. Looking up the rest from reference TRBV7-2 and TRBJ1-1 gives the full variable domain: GAGVSQSPSNKVTEKGKDVELRCDPISGHTALYWYRQSLGQGLEFLIYFQGNSAPDKSGLPSDRFSAERTGGSVSTLTIQRTQQEDSAVYLCASSPRDRKTEAFFGQGTRLTVV.

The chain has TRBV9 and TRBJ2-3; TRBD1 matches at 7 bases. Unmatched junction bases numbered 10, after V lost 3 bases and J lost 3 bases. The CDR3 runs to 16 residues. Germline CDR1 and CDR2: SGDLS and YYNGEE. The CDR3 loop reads CASSGTGPRGTDTQYF. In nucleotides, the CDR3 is TGTGCCAGCAGCGGGACGGGGCCCAGGGGGACAGATACGCAGTATTTT.

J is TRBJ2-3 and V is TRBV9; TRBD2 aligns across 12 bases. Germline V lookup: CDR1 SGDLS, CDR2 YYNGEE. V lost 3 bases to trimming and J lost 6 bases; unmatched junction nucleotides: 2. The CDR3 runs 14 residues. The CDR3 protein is CASSATSGGDTQYF. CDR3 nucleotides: TGTGCCAGCAGCGCCACTAGCGGGGGGGATACGCAGTATTTT.

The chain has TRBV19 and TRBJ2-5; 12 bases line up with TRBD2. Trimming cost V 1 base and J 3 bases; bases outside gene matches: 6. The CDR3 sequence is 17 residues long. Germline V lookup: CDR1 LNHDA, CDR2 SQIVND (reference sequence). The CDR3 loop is CASSIGRLAGEEETQYF. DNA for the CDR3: TGTGCCAGTAGTATAGGAAGACTAGCGGGGGAGGAAGAGACCCAGTACTTC.

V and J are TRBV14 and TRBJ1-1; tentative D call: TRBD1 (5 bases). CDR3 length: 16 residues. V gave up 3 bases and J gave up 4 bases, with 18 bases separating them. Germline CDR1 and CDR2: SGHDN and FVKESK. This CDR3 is CASSHFTGGGVTEAFF. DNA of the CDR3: TGTGCCAGCAGCCATTTTACAGGCGGAGGAGTCACTGAAGCTTTCTTT. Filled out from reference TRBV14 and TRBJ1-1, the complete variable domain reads EAGVTQFPSHSVIEKGQTVTLRCDPISGHDNLYWYRRVMGKEIKFLLHFVKESKQDESGMPNNRFLAERTGGTYSTLKVQPAELEDSGVYFCASSHFTGGGVTEAFFGQGTRLTVV.

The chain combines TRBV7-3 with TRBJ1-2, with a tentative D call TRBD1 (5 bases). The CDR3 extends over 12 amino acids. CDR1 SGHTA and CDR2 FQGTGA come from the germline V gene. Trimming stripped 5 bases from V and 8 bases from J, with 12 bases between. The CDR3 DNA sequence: TGTGCCAGCAGCCTCGGACACTTAGGCTACACCTTC. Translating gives CASSLGHLGYTF.

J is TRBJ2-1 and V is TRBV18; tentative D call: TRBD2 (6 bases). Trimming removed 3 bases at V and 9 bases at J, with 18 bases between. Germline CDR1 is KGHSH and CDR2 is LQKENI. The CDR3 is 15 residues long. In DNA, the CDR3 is TGTGCCAGCTCACCCGCATCTGGAGGGAAGGGTGAGCAGTTCTTC. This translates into CASSPASGGKGEQFF.

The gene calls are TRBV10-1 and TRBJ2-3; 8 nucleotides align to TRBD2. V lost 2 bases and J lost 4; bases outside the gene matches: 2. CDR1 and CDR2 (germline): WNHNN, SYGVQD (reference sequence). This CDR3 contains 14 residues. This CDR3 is CASSESGRPDTQYF. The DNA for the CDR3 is TGCGCCAGCAGTGAGAGCGGGAGACCAGATACGCAGTATTTT.

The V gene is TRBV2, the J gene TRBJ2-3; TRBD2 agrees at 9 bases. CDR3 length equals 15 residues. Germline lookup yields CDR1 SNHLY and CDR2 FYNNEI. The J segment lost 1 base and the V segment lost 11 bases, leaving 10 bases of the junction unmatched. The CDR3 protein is CAGGSGSEGTDTQYF. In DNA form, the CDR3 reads TGTGCCGGGGGTAGCGGGAGCGAGGGCACAGATACGCAGTATTTT.

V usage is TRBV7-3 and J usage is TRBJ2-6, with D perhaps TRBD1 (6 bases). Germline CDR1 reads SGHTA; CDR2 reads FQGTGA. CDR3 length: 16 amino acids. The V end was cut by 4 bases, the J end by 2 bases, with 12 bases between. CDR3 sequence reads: CASSSGQRAGANVLTF. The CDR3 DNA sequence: TGTGCCAGCAGCTCTGGACAGAGGGCTGGGGCCAACGTCCTGACTTTC. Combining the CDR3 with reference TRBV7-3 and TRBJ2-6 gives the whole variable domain GAGVSQTPSNKVTEKGKYVELRCDPISGHTALYWYRQSLGQGPEFLIYFQGTGAADDSGLPNDRFFAVRPEGSVSTLKIQRTERGDSAVYLCASSSGQRAGANVLTFGAGSRLTVL.

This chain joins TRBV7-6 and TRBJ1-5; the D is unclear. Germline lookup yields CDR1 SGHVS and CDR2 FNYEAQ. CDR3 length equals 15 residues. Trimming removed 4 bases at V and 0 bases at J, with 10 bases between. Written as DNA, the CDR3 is TGTGCCAGCAGCTCCTATGGGAATAGCAATCAGCCCCAGCATTTT. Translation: CASSSYGNSNQPQHF. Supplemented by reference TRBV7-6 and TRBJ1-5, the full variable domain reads GAGVSQSPRYKVTKRGQDVALRCDPISGHVSLYWYRQALGQGPEFLTYFNYEAQQDKSGLPNDRFSAERPEGSISTLTIQRTEQRDSAMYRCASSSYGNSNQPQHFGDGTRLSIL.

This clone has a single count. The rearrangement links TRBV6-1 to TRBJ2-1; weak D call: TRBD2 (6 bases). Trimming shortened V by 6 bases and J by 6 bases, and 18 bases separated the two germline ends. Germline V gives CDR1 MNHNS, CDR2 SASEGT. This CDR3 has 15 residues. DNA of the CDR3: TGTGCCAGCAGCGACGGACGGGGGTGGGTCAATGAGCAGTTCTTC. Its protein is CASSDGRGWVNEQFF.

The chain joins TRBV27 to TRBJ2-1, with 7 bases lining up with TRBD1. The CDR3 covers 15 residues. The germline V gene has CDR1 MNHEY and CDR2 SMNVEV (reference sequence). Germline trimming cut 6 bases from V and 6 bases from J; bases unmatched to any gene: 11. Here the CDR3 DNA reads TGTGCCAGCAGGAACCAGGGGGACCAACGCAATGAGCAGTTCTTC. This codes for CASRNQGDQRNEQFF.